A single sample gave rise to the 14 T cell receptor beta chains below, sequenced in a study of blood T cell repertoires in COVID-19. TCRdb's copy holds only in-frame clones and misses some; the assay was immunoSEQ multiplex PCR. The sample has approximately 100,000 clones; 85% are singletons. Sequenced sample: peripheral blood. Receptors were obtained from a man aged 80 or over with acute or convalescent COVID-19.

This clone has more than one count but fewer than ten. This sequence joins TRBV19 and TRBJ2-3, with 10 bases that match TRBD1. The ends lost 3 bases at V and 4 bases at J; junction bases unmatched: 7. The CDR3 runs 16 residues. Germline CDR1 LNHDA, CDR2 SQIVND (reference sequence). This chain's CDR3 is CASSILLGTGADTQYF. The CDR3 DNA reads TGTGCCAGTAGTATCCTACTGGGGACAGGGGCAGATACGCAGTATTTT.

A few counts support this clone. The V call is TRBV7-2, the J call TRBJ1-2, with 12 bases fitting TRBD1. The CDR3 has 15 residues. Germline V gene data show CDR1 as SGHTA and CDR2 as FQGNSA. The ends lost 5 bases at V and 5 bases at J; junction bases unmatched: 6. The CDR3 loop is CASSAGQGAVYGYTF. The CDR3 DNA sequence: TGTGCCAGCAGCGCGGGACAGGGGGCAGTTTATGGCTACACCTTC.

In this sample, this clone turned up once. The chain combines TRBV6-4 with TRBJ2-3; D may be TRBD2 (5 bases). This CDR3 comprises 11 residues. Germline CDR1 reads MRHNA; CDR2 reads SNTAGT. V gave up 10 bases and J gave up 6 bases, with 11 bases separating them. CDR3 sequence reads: CANLERDTQYF. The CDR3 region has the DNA TGTGCCAACCTAGAGCGGGATACGCAGTATTTT.

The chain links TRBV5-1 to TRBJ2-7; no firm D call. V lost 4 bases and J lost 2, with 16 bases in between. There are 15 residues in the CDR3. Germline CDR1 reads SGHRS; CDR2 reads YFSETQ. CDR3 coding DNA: TGCGCCAGCAGCCCTGGCGGCAGCGTCGCCTACGAGCAGTACTTC. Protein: CASSPGGSVAYEQYF. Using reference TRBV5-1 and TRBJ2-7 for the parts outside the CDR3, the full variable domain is KAGVTQTPRYLIKTRGQQVTLSCSPISGHRSVSWYQQTPGQGLQFLFEYFSETQRNKGNFPGRFSGRQFSNSRSEMNVSTLELGDSALYLCASSPGGSVAYEQYFGPGTRLTVT.

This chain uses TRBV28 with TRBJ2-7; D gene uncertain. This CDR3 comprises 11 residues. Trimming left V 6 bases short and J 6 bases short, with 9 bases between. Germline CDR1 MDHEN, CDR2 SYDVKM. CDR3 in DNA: TGTGCCAGCAGCACAATCCCCGAGCAGTACTTC. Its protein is CASSTIPEQYF.

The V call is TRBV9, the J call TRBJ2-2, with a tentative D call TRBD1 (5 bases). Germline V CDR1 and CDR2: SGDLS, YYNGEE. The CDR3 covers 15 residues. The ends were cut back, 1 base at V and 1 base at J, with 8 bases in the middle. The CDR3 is CASSVRGGNTGELFF. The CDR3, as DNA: TGTGCCAGCAGCGTAAGGGGCGGGAACACCGGGGAGCTGTTTTTT.

The CDR3 loop is CAWSTLAGVGTNEQFF. The CDR3 region has the DNA TGTGCCTGGAGTACTTTAGCGGGAGTCGGTACCAATGAGCAGTTCTTC. The chain uses TRBV30 and TRBJ2-1; 9 bases line up with TRBD2. The ends lost 2 bases at V and 6 bases at J; junction bases unmatched: 11. Germline V gene sequence: CDR1 GTSNPN, CDR2 SVGIG (reference sequence). The CDR3 length is 16 residues.

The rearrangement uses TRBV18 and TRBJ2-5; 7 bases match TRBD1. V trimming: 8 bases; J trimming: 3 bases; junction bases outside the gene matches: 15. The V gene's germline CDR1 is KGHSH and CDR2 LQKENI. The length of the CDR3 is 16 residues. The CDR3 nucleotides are TGTGCCAGCAGAAGCCCGGGACAGCGAGAAAAAGAGACCCAGTACTTC. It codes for CASRSPGQREKETQYF.

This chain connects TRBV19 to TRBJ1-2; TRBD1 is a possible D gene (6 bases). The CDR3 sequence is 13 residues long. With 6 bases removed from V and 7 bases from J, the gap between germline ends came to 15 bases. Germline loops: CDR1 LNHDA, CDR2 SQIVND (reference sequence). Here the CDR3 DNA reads TGTGCCAGTAGATTTGAACAGGGTGGTGGCTACACCTTC. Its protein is CASRFEQGGGYTF.

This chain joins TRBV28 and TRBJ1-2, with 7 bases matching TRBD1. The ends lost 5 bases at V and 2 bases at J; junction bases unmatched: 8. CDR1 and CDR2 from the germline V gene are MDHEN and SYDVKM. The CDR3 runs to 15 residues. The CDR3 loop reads CASSPGGQENYGYTF. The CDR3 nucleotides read TGTGCCAGCAGTCCAGGAGGACAGGAGAACTATGGCTACACCTTC.

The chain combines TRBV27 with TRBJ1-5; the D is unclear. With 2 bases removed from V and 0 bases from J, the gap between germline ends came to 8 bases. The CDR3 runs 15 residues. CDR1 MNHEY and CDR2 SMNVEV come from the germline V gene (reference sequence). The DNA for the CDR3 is TGTGCCAGCAGTTTAGCGAGTAATAGCAATCAGCCCCAGCATTTT. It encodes CASSLASNSNQPQHF.

This CDR3 reads CSVGGGKNEKLFF. The DNA for the CDR3 is TGCAGCGTTGGTGGAGGAAAGAATGAAAAACTGTTTTTT. The chain recombines TRBV29-1 with TRBJ1-4; D uncertain. This CDR3 has 13 amino acids. Trimming took off 4 bases at V and 5 bases at J, with 11 bases between the two ends. CDR1 is SQVTM and CDR2 is ANQGSEA in the germline V gene.

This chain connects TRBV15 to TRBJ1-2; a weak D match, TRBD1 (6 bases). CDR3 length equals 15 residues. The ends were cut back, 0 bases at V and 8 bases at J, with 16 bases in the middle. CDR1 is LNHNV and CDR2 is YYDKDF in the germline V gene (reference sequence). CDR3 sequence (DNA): TGTGCCACCAGCAGAGATTCAGGGGATATAGGGGGCTACACCTTC. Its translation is CATSRDSGDIGGYTF.

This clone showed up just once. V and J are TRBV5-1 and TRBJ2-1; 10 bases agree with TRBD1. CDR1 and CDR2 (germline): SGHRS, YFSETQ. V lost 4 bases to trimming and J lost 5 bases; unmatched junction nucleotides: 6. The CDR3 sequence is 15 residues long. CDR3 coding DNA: TGCGCCAGCAGCGCGGGACAGGGGTACAACAATGAGCAGTTCTTC. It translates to CASSAGQGYNNEQFF.